The rows below give T cell receptor beta chains drawn from one sample of a study of CD8 T cells in Susac syndrome. TCRdb re-called the immunoSEQ multiplex PCR reads with MiXCR, one entry per CDR3 protein. The sample yields about 300,000 distinct CDR3 sequences, 92% seen once. The sample was CD4+ T cells from PBMCs. The origin of the receptors is a human donor with multiple sclerosis. Both conserved end residues are part of each CDR3. A D gene is named only where the DNA matches it firmly. Clone size is shown for a subset of rows, as once, few, many or a class of expanded clone.

>-|TRBJ2-3|-|TRBV4-3
CASSQTPSPGERDTQYF
>-|TRBJ2-7|TRBD2|TRBV6-6
CASSSAAGGPYEQYF
>-|TRBJ2-1|-|TRBV5-5
CASSLTGRNEQFF
>once|TRBJ1-2|-|TRBV2
CASSETGVRGYTF
>-|TRBJ2-2|TRBD2|TRBV20-1
CSAHGTSNTGELFF
>once|TRBJ2-5|-|TRBV20-1
CSARHPSQWGQETQYF
>-|TRBJ2-1|-|TRBV19
CARGREQFF
>-|TRBJ1-1|-|TRBV29-1
CSVTRGANTEAFF
>-|TRBJ2-1|TRBD2|TRBV7-8
CASSLATAGVQRLGEQFF
>-|TRBJ2-1|TRBD2|TRBV12-3/TRBV12-4
CASSFIGRAYNEQFF
>-|TRBJ2-7|-|TRBV3-1
CASSHLNRAYEQYF
>-|TRBJ2-1|TRBD2|TRBV11-1
CASSFSGRPDNEQFF
>-|TRBJ1-1|-|TRBV6-6
CASSYSTGTSGDEAFF
>-|TRBJ2-1|-|TRBV19
CASRSTDWSSYNEQFF
>-|TRBJ2-2|TRBD2|TRBV9
CASSTLSGGPTGELFF
>-|TRBJ2-2|TRBD2|TRBV4-3
CASSLVAGGAGELFF
>-|TRBJ1-1|-|TRBV12-3/TRBV12-4
CASSFGRMNTEAFF
>-|TRBJ2-1|-|TRBV20-1
CSALTGAYYNEQFF
>-|TRBJ2-1|-|TRBV11-2
CASSFLQGRGNEQFF
>-|TRBJ2-7|TRBD1|TRBV20-1
CSHRDRVTFEQYF
>-|TRBJ1-5|-|TRBV6-1
CASSTTRRGLNQPQHF
>-|TRBJ2-5|TRBD2|TRBV6-1
CASSQGGGFSETQYF
>-|TRBJ1-5|-|TRBV20-1
CSRATGTDQPQHF
>-|TRBJ1-1|-|TRBV20-1
CRAAPDMNTEAFF
>-|TRBJ2-7|-|TRBV20-1
CSAARGAQLYEQYF
>-|TRBJ2-3|-|TRBV5-1
CASSPPIGTDTQYF
>once|TRBJ1-3|-|TRBV4-2
CASSQPATSGNTIYF
>few|TRBJ1-1|-|TRBV12-3/TRBV12-4
CASSAGLNTEAFF
>once|TRBJ1-2|TRBD1|TRBV18
CASSPRVTGGYGYTF
>few|TRBJ2-5|TRBD2|TRBV7-2
CASSLARGGETQYF
>-|TRBJ1-2|-|TRBV5-5
CASSLRPGDGYTF
>once|TRBJ2-2|-|TRBV20-1
CSAPGTTGELFF
>-|TRBJ1-5|-|TRBV6-2/TRBV6-3
CASSASPGANNQPQHF
>-|TRBJ1-1|-|TRBV12-3/TRBV12-4
CASSTPPENTEAFF
>-|TRBJ2-3|TRBD2|TRBV29-1
CSVGEAGPTDTQYF
>-|TRBJ2-2|-|TRBV29-1
CSVDSYLNTGELFF
>-|TRBJ2-2|-|TRBV5-1
CASSLVGGRTGELFF
>-|TRBJ1-2|TRBD1|TRBV7-2
CASSNLRDRIYGYTF
>-|TRBJ2-1|TRBD2|TRBV7-3
CASSLGAGGRNEQFF
>-|TRBJ1-2|TRBD1|TRBV10-1
CASSVKGAYGYTF
>-|TRBJ2-3|-|TRBV3-1
CASSRPRQADTQYF
>-|TRBJ1-2|-|TRBV5-1
CASSSRGFYGYTF
>-|TRBJ2-3|-|TRBV11-2
CASSSLPTTSTDTQYF
>-|TRBJ2-7|-|TRBV20-1
CSARGGANSYEQYF
>-|TRBJ2-3|TRBD2|TRBV7-2
CASSKAGRTDTQYF
>-|TRBJ2-3|TRBD2|TRBV14
CASSQGLAGALTQYF